This T cell receptor (beta chain) was sequenced for a study of blood T cell repertoires in COVID-19 (dated by TCRdb to 2019 to 2021). Background on the whole study: Samples covering the acute and convalescent phases of COVID-19 were provided by collaborators in the United States, Italy and Spain. The material from the prospective study consisted of cDNA or gDNA derived from T cells, B-cell-depleted T cells, or PBMCs. Deeply sampled blood TCRbeta repertoires from subjects exposed to, actively infected with, or recovered from COVID-19 were included in the dataset. The repertoires were made available in a free public database intended to serve as a resource for research on the immune response to SARS-CoV-2. Samples came from the ongoing ImmuneRACE study (first 160 participants) plus 1,254 subjects from 6 global collaborators. Sample metadata almost always included a de-identified subject ID, COVID-19 status, age in years and sex. Where HLA class I and class II types were available, the types were taken from metadata supplied by the sample provider, not from assay-based typing. What the work shows at the level of the full study, not this receptor alone: The quantity of clinical and demographic metadata differed by source and by participant and was supplied without curation.

About this clone: Its cognate antigen has yet to be identified. Base qualities are missing; no much larger clone stands one base away.

TCRbeta CDR3 regions were amplified from genomic DNA using the immunoSEQ Assay, a bias-controlled multiplex PCR. Regarding the original processing steps: The number of nucleated cells in each sample was estimated from the amplification of reference gene primers within the assay. To quantify the absolute abundance of each unique TCRbeta CDR3 rearrangement, sequence reads were collapsed and filtered. Productive Simpson clonality was computed per sample as the square root of Simpson's diversity index over productive rearrangements. The table was pulled from immuneACCESS by TCRdb, which kept in-frame rearrangements only. Such tables lose some clones; where checked, under half of the loss comes from unresolved V genes, and the rest has no known cause. The V and J calls and clone size come from that table; D and trimming were worked out from the DNA. Here the sample has 45,000 to 55,000 clones; 78% occur a single time. The top ten constitute approximately 15% of the sample.

The collaborating institutions used their own protocols to collect whole blood in K2EDTA tubes. For TCRbeta analysis, collaborators shipped samples in one of three forms: frozen whole blood, isolated PBMCs, or DNA extracted from either of those sample types. V lost 4 bases and J lost 4 bases, and the count of bases not matched to a germline gene is 9. From cysteine to phenylalanine, the CDR3 is 15 amino acids long. The DNA shown is the 45-base CDR3, in frame from base 1. According to the germline V gene, CDR1 reads SGHRS and CDR2 reads YFSETQ. Sequenced input: peripheral blood. The clonotype comes from a human donor with active or convalescent COVID-19. The donor label of this sample is uncertain. The rearrangement combines TRBV5-1 with TRBJ2-7, and TRBD2 aligns with 9 junction nucleotides. The DNA reads as follows: TGCGCCAGCAGCGTAAATAGCGGGAGCGCATACGAGCAGTACTTC. It specifies CASSVNSGSAYEQYF.